Listed below are T cell receptor beta chains from one sample, sequenced in a study of tumor and adjacent non-tumor tissue in lung cancer. TCRdb re-analysed the multiplex PCR reads in MiXCR, keeping a single row per CDR3 protein. The data contain fewer than 120,000 distinct CDR3 sequences, 84% of them singletons. Sequences were obtained from lung tumor tissue. All receptors come from a man between 65 and 85 years old with non-small cell lung cancer. CDR3s include the opening cysteine and the closing phenylalanine or tryptophan. D genes are given only for firm matches. Size tells how often a clone was seen (once, few, many) or the class of an expanded clone, and some rows leave it out.

>-|-|TRBV14|TRBJ2-3
CTSNPGEEDTQYF
TGTACCAGCAACCCGGGAGAAGAAGATACGCAGTATTTT
>-|-|TRBV5-6|TRBJ2-3
CASSLAALASTDTQYF
TGTGCCAGCAGCTTGGCCGCGCTGGCGAGCACAGATACGCAGTATTTT
>TRBD2|many|TRBV11-2|TRBJ2-2
CASSYAFAGWASGPNTGELFF
TGTGCCAGCAGCTACGCCTTCGCCGGGTGGGCTAGCGGGCCTAACACCGGGGAGCTGTTTTTT
>-|once|TRBV4-2|TRBJ2-3
CASSQERERRDTQYF
TGTGCCAGCAGCCAAGAACGGGAGCGCCGTGATACACAGTATTTT
>-|-|TRBV27|TRBJ2-7
CASRVYSGAEYEQYF
TGTGCCAGCAGAGTATATTCGGGAGCAGAATACGAGCAGTACTTC
>TRBD2|-|TRBV11-3|TRBJ2-3
CASRQGLAGPGSDMQYF
TGTGCCAGCAGGCAAGGACTAGCGGGGCCGGGATCAGATATGCAGTATTTT
>-|many|TRBV24-1|TRBJ2-2
CATSDRGGDTGELFF
TGTGCCACCAGTGACCGGGGAGGAGACACCGGGGAGCTGTTTTTT
>TRBD2|-|TRBV10-3|TRBJ2-7
CAISESVAGGSYWQYF
TGTGCCATCAGTGAGTCGGTAGCGGGAGGGTCGTACTGGCAGTACTTC
>-|-|TRBV6-5|TRBJ2-2
CASSPNIPSLCGELLF
TGTGCCAGCAGCCCTAATATCCCGTCGTTGTGCGGGGAGCTGCTTTTT
>-|-|TRBV4-3|TRBJ2-2
CASSRRGLVGELFF
TGCGCCAGCAGCCGCAGGGGACTGGTCGGGGAGCTGTTTTTT
>-|few|TRBV28|TRBJ1-4
CASSLLGLTNEKLLF
TGTGCTAGCAGTTTACTCGGATTAACTAATGAGAAACTGCTCTTT
>-|-|TRBV20-1|TRBJ1-6
CSAKTGTGASSPLHF
TGCAGTGCTAAAACGGGCACTGGGGCGAGTTCACCCCTCCACTTT
>-|-|TRBV5-4|TRBJ2-5
CASSLGGTVGARYF
TGTGCAAGCAGCTTGGGTGGCACTGTTGGGGCCCGCTACTTC
>-|-|TRBV5-6|TRBJ1-2
CASSLGPDERYGHTF
TGTGCCAGCAGCTTAGGACCGGACGAGCGGTATGGCCACACCTTC
>TRBD1|-|TRBV28|TRBJ2-3
CVSITTGTGTDTQYF
TGTGTCAGCATTACCACCGGGACAGGCACAGATACGCAGTATTTT
>-|-|TRBV14|TRBJ2-5
CAGSQEGIQYF
TGTGCCGGCAGCCAAGAGGGGATCCAGTACTTC
>-|-|TRBV4-1|TRBJ1-3
CASSQIHGGRIGITIYF
TGCGCCAGCAGCCAAATCCACGGGGGTCGCATTGGAATCACCATATATTTT
>-|-|TRBV29-1|TRBJ1-4
CSEMEDDKLFF
TGCAGCGAGATGGAAGATGACAAACTGTTTTTT
>-|large|TRBV11-3|TRBJ1-4
CASSLVGGTSNEKLFF
TGTGCCAGCAGCTTAGTAGGTGGAACGTCTAATGAAAAACTGTTTTTT
>-|-|TRBV29-1|TRBJ1-1
CSVMAERSKAFF
TGCAGCGTTATGGCGGAGAGGTCTAAAGCTTTCTTT
>-|many|TRBV11-2|TRBJ2-7
CASSLDGGGRYEQYF
TGTGCCAGCAGCTTAGATGGAGGGGGCAGGTACGAGCAGTACTTC
>-|once|TRBV29-1|TRBJ1-2
CSVVPSQFSGEDGYTF
TGCAGCGTTGTCCCATCTCAATTCTCGGGAGAAGATGGCTACACTTTC
>-|-|TRBV12-3/TRBV12-4|TRBJ2-7
CASSFYSISYEQYF
TGTGCCAGCAGTTTTTACAGTATCTCCTATGAGCAGTACTTC
>TRBD2|-|TRBV10-3|TRBJ2-1
CVIVREINEQFF
TGTGTCATCGTGCGGGAGATCAATGAGCAGTTCTTC
>-|once|TRBV29-1|TRBJ2-1
CKVNGLYNEQFF
TGCAAAGTAAACGGGCTTTACAATGAGCAGTTCTTT
>TRBD2|-|TRBV4-1|TRBJ2-1
CAGSRTGTSANSEQFF
TGCGCCGGCAGTCGAACCGGGACTAGCGCAAACAGTGAGCAGTTCTTC
>-|-|TRBV30|TRBJ1-5
CARSVPGNNQPQHF
TGTGCCCGGAGTGTACCCGGGAACAATCAGCCCCAGCATTTT
>TRBD2|-|TRBV6-2/TRBV6-3|TRBJ2-3
CASSYTSGSCVTQYF
TGTGCCAGCAGTTACACTAGCGGGAGTTGCGTTACGCAGTATTTT
>TRBD2|-|TRBV11-2|TRBJ2-1
CASSLHERDCASYNEQFF
TGTGCCAGCAGCTTACATGAGCGGGACTGTGCATCCTACAATGAGCAGTTCTTC
>-|-|TRBV4-1|TRBJ1-5
CTSSPRTWSNQPQHF
TGCACCAGCAGCCCCAGGACATGGAGCAATCAGCCCCAGCATTTT
>TRBD2|-|TRBV12-3/TRBV12-4|TRBJ2-1
CGSRPGLAGPREQFF
TGTGGCAGCAGACCCGGACTAGCGGGGCCCAGGGAGCAGTTCTTC
>-|-|TRBV12-3/TRBV12-4|TRBJ1-1
CASKGGDTETFF
TGTGCCAGCAAGGGAGGTGACACTGAGACTTTCTTT
>-|-|TRBV5-1|TRBJ2-7
CASSLGRYHFYEQYF
TGCGCCAGCAGCTTGGGAAGATACCATTTCTACGAGCAGTACTTC
>TRBD1|-|TRBV5-1|TRBJ1-2
CANSTSGQGAGGYTF
TGCGCCAACAGCACATCGGGACAGGGAGCTGGTGGCTACACCTTT
>TRBD1|-|TRBV29-1|TRBJ2-7
CSVEDWLTGCEQYF
TGCAGCGTTGAAGATTGGCTGACAGGGTGTGAGCAGTACTTC
>TRBD2|-|TRBV5-1|TRBJ2-1
CTSRELGRESDNEQFF
TGCACAAGCAGGGAATTGGGGCGGGAGAGTGACAATGAGCAGTTCTTC
>TRBD2|-|TRBV4-3|TRBJ2-1
CSSSNLPGLDNEQFF
TGCTCCAGCAGCAACCTTCCGGGACTAGACAATGAGCAGTTCTTC
>-|-|TRBV12-3/TRBV12-4|TRBJ1-5
CASSDRIQPHHF
TGTGCCAGCAGCGACAGGATTCAGCCCCATCATTTT
>-|-|TRBV5-6|TRBJ2-7
CANGGLGLPYEQYF
TGTGCCAACGGCGGACTGGGACTTCCATACGAGCAGTACTTC
>-|-|TRBV28|TRBJ2-1
CASSNPGARDEHCF
TGCGCCAGCAGTAACCCAGGGGCGAGGGATGAGCACTGCTTC
>-|-|TRBV6-5|TRBJ2-7
CASSYVGYRYEQYF
TGTGCCAGCAGTTACGTTGGCTACAGATACGAGCAGTATTTC
>-|-|TRBV29-1|TRBJ2-2
CSALEGRNIGELFF
TGCAGCGCCCTAGAGGGAAGGAATATCGGGGAGCTGTTTTTT
>-|-|TRBV10-3|TRBJ2-3
CAISVMEDTQYF
TGTGCCATCAGTGTAATGGAGGATACGCAGTATTTT
>TRBD1|-|TRBV28|TRBJ1-1
CAITHLLRGLNTEAYF
TGTGCCATCACCCATTTACTCAGGGGGCTCAACACTGAAGCTTACTTT
>TRBD1|-|TRBV29-1|TRBJ1-1
CSVGTGGVCMNTEAFF
TGCAGTGTTGGGACAGGGGGAGTATGTATGAACACTGAAGCTTTCTTT
>TRBD2|-|TRBV6-1|TRBJ2-5
CASNERVTGGGGDTHYF
TGTGCCAGCAATGAAAGGGTCACAGGCGGGGGTGGAGATACCCATTACTTC
>-|-|TRBV29-1|TRBJ2-5
CDGRTYRETQYF
TGCGACGGAAGGACGTACCGAGAGACCCAGTACTTC
>TRBD2|-|TRBV6-1|TRBJ2-7
CAMRGTSGSYEQYF
TGTGCCATGAGGGGAACTAGCGGGTCCTACGAGCAGTACTTC
>-|-|TRBV6-5|TRBJ2-3
CASSYSGTTDTQYF
TGTGCCAGCAGTTACAGTGGGACCACAGATACGCAGTATTTC
>-|medium-sized|TRBV7-8|TRBJ1-6
CASSLARHNSPLHF
TGTGCCAGCAGCTTAGCGCGACACAATTCACCCCTCCACTTT
>-|many|TRBV5-6|TRBJ2-4
CASSLNRGAENLAKNIQYF
TGTGCCAGCAGCTTGAATCGGGGGGCGGAAAATTTAGCCAAAAACATTCAGTACTTC
>-|-|TRBV12-3/TRBV12-4|TRBJ2-3
CDSSLGPGTGNQPQYF
TGTGACAGCAGTTTAGGGCCAGGGACGGGCAATCAGCCCCAGTATTTT
>-|-|TRBV6-1|TRBJ2-6
CASSEEAEANDLTF
TGTGCCAGCAGTGAGGAGGCTGAGGCCAACGACCTGACATTC